This section outlines one TCR beta chain sequence together with its context. The use of a sample-barcoded 5' primer and a J-beta primer mix characterized a second PCR of roughly 7 to 12 cycles. Via MiXCR, TCRdb re-called the 5' RACE reads, giving one row per CDR3 protein. The table lists 650,000 to 1,000,000 distinct CDR3 sequences, roughly 40% of them singletons. This entry belongs to a study of blood T cells in healthy people across ages. For the study at large: Capturing about one barcoded beta molecule per two T cells was achieved by template switching.

Per germline, CDR1 SGHRS and CDR2 YFSETQ. CDR3 size: 17 residues. The V and J ends lost 1 base and 4 bases, in that order; junction bases with no gene match: 8. This chain joins TRBV5-1 and TRBJ2-2; 9 bases are a match to TRBD2. The sample comprised blood. This receptor was taken from a young man in good health. The CDR3 reads CASSLSPSGDVTGELFF. In DNA form, the CDR3 reads TGCGCCAGCAGCTTGTCGCCTAGCGGGGACGTCACCGGGGAGCTGTTTTTT.